This is a list of T cell receptor beta chains from one sample in a study of cytomegalovirus exposure and HLA in healthy donors. The data were produced by immunoSEQ multiplex PCR, yet TCRdb's version contains in-frame clones alone and is incomplete. Among about 140,000 clones listed, roughly three quarters were seen once. The sequencing sample was made of PBMCs. The receptor set was obtained from a male donor in good health and CMV-seronegative. Both conserved end residues are part of each CDR3. Some rows mark clone size as missing; the rest say once, few, many or name a class of expanded clone.

j_gene: TRBJ2-7
v_gene: TRBV11-3
abundance: -
CDR3aa: CASSTDPGGEQYF

j_gene: TRBJ2-7
v_gene: TRBV9
abundance: -
CDR3aa: CASSPLSGAYEQYF

j_gene: TRBJ2-2
v_gene: TRBV5-1
abundance: -
CDR3aa: CASSSGGRGPTGELFF

j_gene: TRBJ1-3
v_gene: TRBV10-3
abundance: -
CDR3aa: CAISESIPGNSGNTIYF

j_gene: TRBJ1-3
v_gene: TRBV9
abundance: -
CDR3aa: CASSAGGYGNTIYF

j_gene: TRBJ1-5
v_gene: TRBV5-1
abundance: -
CDR3aa: CASSPGTADQPQHF

j_gene: TRBJ2-2
v_gene: TRBV7-6
abundance: -
CDR3aa: CASSLGGGANTGELFF

j_gene: TRBJ1-4
v_gene: TRBV11-2
abundance: -
CDR3aa: CASSLDLDREAEKLFF

j_gene: TRBJ2-7
v_gene: TRBV5-5
abundance: -
CDR3aa: CASSWSFSLGGAYEQYF

j_gene: TRBJ2-7
v_gene: TRBV11-2
abundance: -
CDR3aa: CASSYGTSGFYEQYF

j_gene: TRBJ1-6
v_gene: TRBV4-3
abundance: -
CDR3aa: CASSLGQGGSYNSPLHF

j_gene: TRBJ2-7
v_gene: TRBV5-5
abundance: -
CDR3aa: CASSLGTASSYEQYF

j_gene: TRBJ1-1
v_gene: TRBV7-9
abundance: -
CDR3aa: CASSLGGRVTEAFF

j_gene: TRBJ2-1
v_gene: TRBV9
abundance: -
CDR3aa: CASSPTGQGGNEQFF

j_gene: TRBJ2-3
v_gene: TRBV7-9
abundance: -
CDR3aa: CASSPDRVIRTDTQYF

j_gene: TRBJ2-1
v_gene: TRBV7-8
abundance: once
CDR3aa: CASSKPGTAYNEQFF

j_gene: TRBJ2-1
v_gene: TRBV27
abundance: -
CDR3aa: CASTLIAGGLYNEQFF

j_gene: TRBJ1-1
v_gene: TRBV12-5
abundance: once
CDR3aa: CASGLIRDSEAFF

j_gene: TRBJ1-2
v_gene: TRBV2
abundance: -
CDR3aa: CASSGGRQGYGYTF

j_gene: TRBJ2-3
v_gene: TRBV5-1
abundance: -
CDR3aa: CASSLGAGAPNTQYF

j_gene: TRBJ2-4
v_gene: TRBV30
abundance: -
CDR3aa: CAWMTSGGNIQYF

j_gene: TRBJ1-4
v_gene: TRBV18
abundance: -
CDR3aa: CASSPRQARGEKLFF

j_gene: TRBJ2-7
v_gene: TRBV30
abundance: -
CDR3aa: CAGLRDRGYEQYF

j_gene: TRBJ1-3
v_gene: TRBV2
abundance: -
CDR3aa: CASRDRGNTIYF

j_gene: TRBJ2-1
v_gene: TRBV30
abundance: -
CDR3aa: CAWTSQSKNYNEQFF

j_gene: TRBJ1-2
v_gene: TRBV11-3
abundance: -
CDR3aa: CASSLDDRVAYGYTF

j_gene: TRBJ2-1
v_gene: TRBV10-1
abundance: -
CDR3aa: CASSWGQGVDNEQFF

j_gene: TRBJ1-4
v_gene: TRBV27
abundance: -
CDR3aa: CASSLAGSNEKLFF

j_gene: TRBJ1-2
v_gene: TRBV9
abundance: -
CDR3aa: CASSHTTGKKDYGYTF

j_gene: TRBJ1-2
v_gene: TRBV7-2
abundance: -
CDR3aa: CASSPGGERNGYTF

j_gene: TRBJ1-2
v_gene: TRBV11-3
abundance: few
CDR3aa: CASSLARQGYGYTF

j_gene: TRBJ1-2
v_gene: TRBV2
abundance: -
CDR3aa: CAGNRDREGYTF

j_gene: TRBJ1-2
v_gene: TRBV6-5
abundance: -
CDR3aa: CASSPLTGSNYGYTF

j_gene: TRBJ1-1
v_gene: TRBV18
abundance: once
CDR3aa: CASSPQSGQTMNTEAFF